The 18 T cell receptor beta chains below come from one sample, sequenced in a study of shared clonotypes between healthy human individuals. Naive-designated CD8 cells lacked CD45RO, were positively enriched for CCR7, and omitted terminally differentiated effector memory CD45RA+ cells. TCRdb's table, derived via immunoSEQ multiplex PCR, lists solely in-frame clones and lacks some. Of millions of clones listed, 93% are singletons. The sequenced sample was naive CD8+ T cells from PBMCs. The source is a young man in good health. Some clones in this sample may be carry-over from other donors' samples.

CDR3 sequence (DNA): TGTGCCAGCAGCTTAGCTCTTGTGGGAGAGGGCTACAATGAGCAGTTCTTC. It translates to CASSLALVGEGYNEQFF. The chain couples TRBV7-2 to TRBJ2-1, with D possibly being TRBD2 (5 bases). CDR1 and CDR2 (germline): SGHTA, FQGNSA. The CDR3 contains 17 residues. V was clipped by 0 bases and J by 3 bases, with 15 bases between them.

The chain uses TRBV6-5 and TRBJ1-4; no firm D call. The CDR3 sequence is 14 residues long. CDR1 is MNHEY and CDR2 is SVGAGI in the germline V gene. The V end was cut by 6 bases, the J end by 5 bases, with 13 bases between. The CDR3 DNA sequence: TGTGCCAGCAGGGGAGGATGGCCGAATGAAAAACTGTTTTTT. Translated, it gives CASRGGWPNEKLFF.

The chain couples TRBV11-2 to TRBJ2-1; a weak D match, TRBD2 (5 bases). V lost 3 bases, J lost 4 bases, and 22 bases lay in between. There are 18 residues in the CDR3. CDR1 and CDR2 (germline): SGHAT, FQNNGV. DNA for the CDR3: TGTGCCAGCAGCTTCACGCGACCCCCGGACTCAGAATACAATGAGCAGTTCTTC. This sequence encodes CASSFTRPPDSEYNEQFF.

The gene calls are TRBV28 and TRBJ2-1, with D perhaps TRBD1 (6 bases). This CDR3 contains 15 residues. Deletions cut 4 bases from V and 1 base from J, with 11 bases between. The germline gives CDR1 MDHEN, CDR2 SYDVKM. This CDR3 reads CASSSQGESYNEQFF. For the CDR3, the DNA is TGTGCCAGCAGTTCACAGGGAGAGTCCTACAATGAGCAGTTCTTC.

The rearrangement joins TRBV7-9 to TRBJ1-3, with D possibly being TRBD1 (6 bases). V was cut by 3 bases and J by 0 bases, with 12 bases left in between. This CDR3 region has 16 residues. CDR1 and CDR2 from the germline V gene are SEHNR and FQNEAQ (reference sequence). CDR3 nucleotide sequence: TGTGCCAGCAGCTTCGGTAGGGGGAGCTCTGGAAACACCATATATTTT. Amino acid sequence: CASSFGRGSSGNTIYF.

The chain is built from TRBV7-2 and TRBJ2-2, with TRBD2 identical over 12 bases. The CDR3 loop spans 17 amino acids. Germline V CDR1 and CDR2: SGHTA, FQGNSA. Germline trimming cut 4 bases from V and 4 bases from J; bases unmatched to any gene: 7. The CDR3 protein is CASSSGLAGSFTGELFF. CDR3 bases: TGTGCCAGCAGCTCCGGACTAGCGGGAAGTTTCACCGGGGAGCTGTTTTTT. Combining the CDR3 with reference TRBV7-2 and TRBJ2-2 gives the whole variable domain GAGVSQSPSNKVTEKGKDVELRCDPISGHTALYWYRQSLGQGLEFLIYFQGNSAPDKSGLPSDRFSAERTGGSVSTLTIQRTQQEDSAVYLCASSSGLAGSFTGELFFGEGSRLTVL.

V gene TRBV6-1 combines with J gene TRBJ2-7; TRBD1 is a possible D gene (6 bases). V lost 6 bases and J lost 3, with 12 bases in between. The germline V gene has CDR1 MNHNS and CDR2 SASEGT. This CDR3 spans 13 amino acids. CDR3 loop: CASRGRGNYEQYF. CDR3 sequence (DNA): TGTGCCAGCAGGGGCAGGGGTAACTACGAGCAGTACTTC.

The table lists this clone with a few counts. The CDR3 loop reads CASSSRIGDQPQHF. The DNA of the CDR3 is TGTGCCAGCAGTTCCCGGATAGGGGATCAGCCCCAGCATTTT. The chain has TRBV27 and TRBJ1-5, with a possible D match to TRBD1 (5 bases). The germline CDR1 and CDR2 sequences are MNHEY and SMNVEV (reference sequence). This CDR3 comprises 14 residues. Between the trimmed V and J ends, which lost 4 bases and 5 bases, there was a span of 12 bases.

This chain connects TRBV5-1 to TRBJ1-1, with D perhaps matching TRBD1 (5 bases). CDR3 length: 14 amino acids. From germline, CDR1 is SGHRS and CDR2 YFSETQ. Trimming left V 4 bases short and J 1 base short, with 11 bases between. In nucleotides, the CDR3 is TGCGCCAGCAGCGATCGGACACCGAACACTGAAGCTTTCTTT. Amino acids: CASSDRTPNTEAFF.

The J gene is TRBJ1-2, the V gene TRBV7-3; D is uncertain. Trimming stripped 3 bases from V and 4 bases from J, with 9 bases between. Germline V gene lookup returns CDR1 SGHTA and CDR2 FQGTGA. The CDR3 runs to 13 residues. CDR3 region: CASSFKSGYGYTF. The CDR3 nucleotides are TGTGCCAGCAGCTTTAAAAGCGGCTATGGCTACACCTTC.

CDR3 in amino acids: CASSGQAHGNTIYF. DNA for the CDR3: TGTGCTAGCTCCGGGCAGGCACATGGAAACACCATATATTTT. This chain joins TRBV12-5 and TRBJ1-3; D is unresolved. V was shortened by 9 bases and J by 3 bases, with 15 bases between the two germline ends. The CDR3 consists of 14 residues. Looked up from germline, CDR1 is LGHNT and CDR2 is FRNRAP.

V is TRBV5-5 and J is TRBJ1-2, with D hard to call. Germline-derived CDR1 and CDR2 are SGHKS and YYEKEE (reference sequence). The V end was cut by 2 bases, the J end by 1 base, with 6 bases between. This CDR3 is 13 amino acids long. The CDR3 region has the DNA TGTGCCAGCAGCTTACGGGTTAACTATGGCTACACCTTC. Translated: CASSLRVNYGYTF. Using reference TRBV5-5 and TRBJ1-2 for the parts outside the CDR3, the full variable domain is DAGVTQSPTHLIKTRGQQVTLRCSPISGHKSVSWYQQVLGQGPQFIFQYYEKEERGRGNFPDRFSARQFPNYSSELNVNALLLGDSALYLCASSLRVNYGYTFGSGTRLTVV.

The rearrangement links TRBV4-1 to TRBJ2-2, with D possibly TRBD2 on 5 matching bases. From germline, CDR1 is MGHRA and CDR2 YSYEKL. Trimming took 3 bases from V and 0 from J, leaving 14 bases between them. This CDR3 has 17 residues. CDR3: CASSQARRSTNTGELFF. In DNA form, the CDR3 reads TGCGCCAGCAGCCAGGCTCGGAGGTCCACGAACACCGGGGAGCTGTTTTTT.

The chain is built from TRBV19 and TRBJ1-1; 10 bases are shared with TRBD1. V gave up 3 bases and J gave up 4 bases; unmatched junction bases: 11. The germline V gene has CDR1 LNHDA and CDR2 SQIVND (reference sequence). CDR3 length equals 17 residues. The CDR3 bases are TGTGCCAGTAGTATTTTCCCCTGGACAGGGGGTAGCACTGAAGCTTTCTTT. Its translation: CASSIFPWTGGSTEAFF.

The chain carries TRBV6-1 and TRBJ1-1; D is undetermined. CDR1 and CDR2 (germline): MNHNS, SASEGT. The CDR3 totals 15 residues. V was pared by 2 bases and J by 0 bases, with 10 bases between. As DNA, the CDR3 is TGTGCCAGCAGTGAACTGTCCTTACTGAACACTGAAGCTTTCTTT. Amino acid sequence: CASSELSLLNTEAFF.

CDR3 nucleotide sequence: TGTGCCAGCAGTTCTAGCCCGCGGAGGTCGGGGGAGCAGTACTTC. The encoded protein is CASSSSPRRSGEQYF. The chain links TRBV6-5 to TRBJ2-7; D is possibly TRBD2 (5 bases). The V end lost 4 bases, the J end lost 7 bases, and 20 bases lay between the germline ends. The CDR3 consists of 15 residues. CDR1 and CDR2 (germline): MNHEY, SVGAGI.

J is TRBJ2-7 and V is TRBV6-1; D not resolved. This CDR3 has 9 amino acids. Per the germline V gene, CDR1 is MNHNS and CDR2 is SASEGT. Trimming cost V 9 bases and J 3 bases, with 3 bases left between them. The CDR3 DNA sequence: TGTGCCAGTCACTACGAGCAGTACTTC. Amino acid sequence: CASHYEQYF.

The rearrangement links TRBV5-1 to TRBJ1-1; TRBD1 matches at 10 bases. J gave up 6 bases and V 4 bases, and 6 bases lay outside the gene matches. The CDR3 spans 14 residues. In germline, CDR1 is SGHRS, CDR2 YFSETQ. The CDR3 nucleotides read TGCGCCAGCAGCACGGGACAGGGGATTTCTGAAGCTTTCTTT. Its translation: CASSTGQGISEAFF.